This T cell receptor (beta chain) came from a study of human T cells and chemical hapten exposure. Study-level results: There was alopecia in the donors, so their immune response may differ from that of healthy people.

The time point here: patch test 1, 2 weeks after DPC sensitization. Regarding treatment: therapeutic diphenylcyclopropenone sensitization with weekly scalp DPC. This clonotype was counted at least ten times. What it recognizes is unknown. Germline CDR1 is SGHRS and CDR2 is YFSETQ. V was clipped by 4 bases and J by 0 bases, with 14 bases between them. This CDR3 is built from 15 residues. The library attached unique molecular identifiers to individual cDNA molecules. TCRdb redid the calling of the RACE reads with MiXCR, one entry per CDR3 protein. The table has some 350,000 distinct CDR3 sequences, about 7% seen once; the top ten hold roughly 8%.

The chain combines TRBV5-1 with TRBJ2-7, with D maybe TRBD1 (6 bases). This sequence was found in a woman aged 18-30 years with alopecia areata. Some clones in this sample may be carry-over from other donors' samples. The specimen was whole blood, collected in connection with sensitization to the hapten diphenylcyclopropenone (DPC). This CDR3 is CASSPGQFTSYEQYF. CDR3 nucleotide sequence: TGCGCCAGCAGCCCCGGACAGTTTACCTCCTACGAGCAGTACTTC.